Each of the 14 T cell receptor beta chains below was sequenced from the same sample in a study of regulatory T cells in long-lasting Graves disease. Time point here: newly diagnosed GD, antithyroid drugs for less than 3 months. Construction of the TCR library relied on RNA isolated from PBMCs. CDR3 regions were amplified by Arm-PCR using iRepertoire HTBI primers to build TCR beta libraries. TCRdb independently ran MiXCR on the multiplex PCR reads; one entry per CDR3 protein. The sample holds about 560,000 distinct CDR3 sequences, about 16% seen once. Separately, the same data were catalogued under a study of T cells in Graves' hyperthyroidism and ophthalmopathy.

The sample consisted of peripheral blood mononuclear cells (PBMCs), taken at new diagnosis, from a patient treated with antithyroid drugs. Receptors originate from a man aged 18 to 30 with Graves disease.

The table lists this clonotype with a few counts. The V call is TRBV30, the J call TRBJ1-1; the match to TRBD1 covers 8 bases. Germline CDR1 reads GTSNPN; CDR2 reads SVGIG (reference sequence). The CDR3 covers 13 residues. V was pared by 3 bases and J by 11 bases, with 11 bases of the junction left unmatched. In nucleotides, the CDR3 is TGTGCCTGGAGCAACAGGGGGGTCTTTCGTGCTTTCTTT. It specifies CAWSNRGVFRAFF.

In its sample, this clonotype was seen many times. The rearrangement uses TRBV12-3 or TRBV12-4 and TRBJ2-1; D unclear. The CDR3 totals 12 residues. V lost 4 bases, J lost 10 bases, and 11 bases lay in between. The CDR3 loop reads CASSWASAEQFF. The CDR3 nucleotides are TGTGCCAGCAGTTGGGCTTCAGCGGAGCAGTTCTTC.

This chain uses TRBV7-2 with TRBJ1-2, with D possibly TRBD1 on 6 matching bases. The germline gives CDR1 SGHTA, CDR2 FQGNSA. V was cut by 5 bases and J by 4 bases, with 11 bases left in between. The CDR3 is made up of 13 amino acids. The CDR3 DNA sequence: TGTGCCAGCAGCCCGGACAGTTTCTATGGCTACACCTTC. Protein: CASSPDSFYGYTF.

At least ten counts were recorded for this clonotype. This chain's CDR3 is CASSFSPAYEQYF. Written as DNA, the CDR3 is TGTGCCAGCAGTTTCTCTCCTGCCTACGAGCAGTACTTC. The J gene is TRBJ2-7, the V gene TRBV12-3 or TRBV12-4, with unresolved D. The CDR3 runs to 13 residues. V was cut by 3 bases and J by 2 bases, with 8 bases left in between.

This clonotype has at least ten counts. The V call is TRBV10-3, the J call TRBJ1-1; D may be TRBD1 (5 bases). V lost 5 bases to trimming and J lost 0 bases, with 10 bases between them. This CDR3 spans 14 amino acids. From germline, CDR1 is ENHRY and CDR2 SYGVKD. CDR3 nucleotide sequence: TGTGCCATCAGTCCTGACAGAATGAACACTGAAGCTTTCTTT. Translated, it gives CAISPDRMNTEAFF.

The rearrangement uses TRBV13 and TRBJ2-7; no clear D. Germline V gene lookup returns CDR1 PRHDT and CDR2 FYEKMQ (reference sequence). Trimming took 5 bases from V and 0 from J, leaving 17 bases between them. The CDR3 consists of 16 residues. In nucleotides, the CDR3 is TGTGCCAGCAGCCTCCACGGACCCCTGGGCTCCTACGAGCAGTACTTC. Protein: CASSLHGPLGSYEQYF.

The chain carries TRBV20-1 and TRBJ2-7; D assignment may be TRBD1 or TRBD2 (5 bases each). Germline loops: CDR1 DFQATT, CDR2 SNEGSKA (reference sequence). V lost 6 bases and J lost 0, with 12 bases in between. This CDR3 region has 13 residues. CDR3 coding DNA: TGCAGTGCCCCGTCCGGGACCTCCTACGAGCAGTACTTC. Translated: CSAPSGTSYEQYF.

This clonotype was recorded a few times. CDR3 protein: CSARDGGYYTEAFF. In DNA form, the CDR3 reads TGCAGTGCTAGAGATGGGGGGTACTACACTGAAGCTTTCTTT. The chain links TRBV20-1 to TRBJ1-1, with a weak D call TRBD1 (5 bases). The CDR3 is made up of 14 amino acids. V was pared by 0 bases and J by 3 bases, with 11 bases between. The germline V gene has CDR1 DFQATT and CDR2 SNEGSKA (reference sequence).

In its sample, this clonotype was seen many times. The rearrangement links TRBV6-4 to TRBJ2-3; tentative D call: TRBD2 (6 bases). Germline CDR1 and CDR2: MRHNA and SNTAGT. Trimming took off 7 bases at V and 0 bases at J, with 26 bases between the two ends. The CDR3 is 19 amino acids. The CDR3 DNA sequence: TGTGCCAGCACCCTAAAGCGGGTTAGCCGGATAATAAGCACAGATACGCAGTATTTT. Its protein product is CASTLKRVSRIISTDTQYF.

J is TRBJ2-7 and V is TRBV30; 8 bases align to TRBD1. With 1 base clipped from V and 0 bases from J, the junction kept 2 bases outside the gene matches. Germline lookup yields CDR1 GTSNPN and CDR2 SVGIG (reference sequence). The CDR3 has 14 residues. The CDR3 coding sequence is TGTGCCTGGAGTGGGACAGGGCTCTCCTACGAGCAGTACTTC. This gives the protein CAWSGTGLSYEQYF.

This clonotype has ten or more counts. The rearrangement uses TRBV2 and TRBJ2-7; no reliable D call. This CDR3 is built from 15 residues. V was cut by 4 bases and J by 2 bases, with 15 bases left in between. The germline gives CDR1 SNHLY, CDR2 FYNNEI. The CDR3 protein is CASSVERDWAYEQYF. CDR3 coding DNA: TGTGCCAGCAGTGTAGAAAGGGATTGGGCCTACGAGCAGTACTTC.

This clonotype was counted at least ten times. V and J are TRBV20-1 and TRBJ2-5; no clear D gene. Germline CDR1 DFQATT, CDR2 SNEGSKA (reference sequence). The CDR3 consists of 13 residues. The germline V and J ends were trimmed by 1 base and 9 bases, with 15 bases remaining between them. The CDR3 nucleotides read TGCAGTGCTAGAGTGGCCCAGGCGGTGGCCCAGTACTTC. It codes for CSARVAQAVAQYF.

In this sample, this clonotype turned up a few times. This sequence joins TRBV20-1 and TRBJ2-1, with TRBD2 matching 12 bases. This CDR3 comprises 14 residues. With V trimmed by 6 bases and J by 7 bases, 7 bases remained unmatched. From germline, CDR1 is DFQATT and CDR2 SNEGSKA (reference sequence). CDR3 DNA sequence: TGCAGTGCCGTGACTAGCGGGAGTATAAATGAGCAGTTCTTC. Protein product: CSAVTSGSINEQFF.

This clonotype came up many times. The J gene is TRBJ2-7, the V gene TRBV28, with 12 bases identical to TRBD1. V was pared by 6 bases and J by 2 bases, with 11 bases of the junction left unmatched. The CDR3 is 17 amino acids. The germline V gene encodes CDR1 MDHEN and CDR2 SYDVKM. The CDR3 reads CASRSGQGAWAPYEQYF. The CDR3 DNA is TGTGCCAGCAGATCGGGACAGGGGGCATGGGCCCCCTACGAGCAGTACTTC. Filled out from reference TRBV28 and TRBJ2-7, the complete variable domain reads DVKVTQSSRYLVKRTGEKVFLECVQDMDHENMFWYRQDPGLGLRLIYFSYDVKMKEKGDIPEGYSVSREKKERFSLILESASTNQTSMYLCASRSGQGAWAPYEQYFGPGTRLTVT.